A single T cell receptor beta chain is shown here with its context. This clone showed up just a few times. The specificity of this receptor is unknown. No clone much larger than this one lies a single base away; base qualities are absent. This specimen comes from a study of blood T cell repertoires in COVID-19 (dated by TCRdb to the early 2020s). Concerning the study at large: The collaborator samples originated in the United States, Italy and Spain and spanned the acute and convalescent phases of COVID-19. The material from the prospective study consisted of cDNA or gDNA derived from T cells, B-cell-depleted T cells, or PBMCs. The repertoires were made available in a free public database intended to serve as a resource for research on the immune response to SARS-CoV-2. Samples came from the ongoing ImmuneRACE study (first 160 participants) plus 1,254 subjects from 6 global collaborators. A de-identified subject ID, COVID-19 status, age in years and sex were almost always included in the sample metadata. The dataset comprised deeply sampled blood TCRbeta repertoires from subjects exposed to, actively infected with, or recovered from COVID-19. Where available, HLA class I and class II types were obtained from metadata supplied by the sample provider rather than from assay-based typing. Here is what the overall study found, with its caveats: Clinical and demographic metadata were provided uncurated, with the amount varying by source and participant.

TCRbeta CDR3 regions were amplified from genomic DNA using the immunoSEQ Assay, a bias-controlled multiplex PCR. In the paper's pipeline: The number of nucleated cells in each sample was estimated from the amplification of reference gene primers within the assay. To quantify the absolute abundance of each unique TCRbeta CDR3 rearrangement, sequence reads were collapsed and filtered. For each sample, productive Simpson clonality was calculated as the square root of Simpson's diversity index across productive rearrangements. Sourced from immuneACCESS, this table was stored by TCRdb with only in-frame sequences that have V and J called. A share of the clones is absent; for the studies checked, an unresolved V gene accounts for under half, and the remainder has no known explanation. V and J calls and clone size are given by that table; D and trimming were obtained from the DNA. The sample table lists 200,000 to 250,000 clones, about four fifths of them with a count of one. The ten most abundant clones make up approximately 1.8% of the sample.

In the prospective study, participants were about 18 to 100 years old, resided in about 25 geographic areas of the United States, and were enrolled through a virtual design. To assign participants to cohorts, the prospective study relied on clinical history that participants themselves reported in a screening survey and a study questionnaire. Recovered participants in ImmuneRACE Cohort 3 were defined by two consecutive negative NP/OP PCR tests, clearance by a healthcare professional, or resolution of symptoms. In the prospective study, mobile phlebotomists collected whole blood, serum and a nasopharyngeal or oropharyngeal swab from each participant. Over an approximately 2-month period, participants in the prospective study had the option of providing additional blood draws and questionnaires. Prospective study blood samples were shipped either frozen or at room temperature before DNA extraction.

The junction shows trimming of 2 bases on V and 7 bases on J, and the gene matches do not reach 2 bases of it. Spanning cysteine to phenylalanine, the CDR3 consists of 13 amino acids. The read is trimmed to its CDR3 DNA, 39 bases read in frame from base 1. The germline V gene (reference sequence) specifies SEHNR as CDR1 and FQNEAQ as CDR2. Rearrangement joined TRBV7-9 to TRBJ1-5, with 7 bases aligning to TRBD1. The TCR sequence derives from a man in his sixties who had recovered from COVID-19. The sequencing input was PBMCs or T cells enriched from blood (not recorded which). The DNA sequence reads TGTGCCAGCAGCTTACAGGGGGACCAGCCCCAGCATTTT. Its product reads: CASSLQGDQPQHF. Outside the CDR3, residues come from the reference TRBV7-9 and TRBJ1-5 proteins, so the full variable domain is: DTGVSQNPRHKITKRGQNVTFRCDPISEHNRLYWYRQTLGQGPEFLTYFQNEAQLEKSRLLSDRFSAERPKGSFSTLEIQRTEQGDSAMYLCASSLQGDQPQHFGDGTRLSIL.